The rows below give T cell receptor beta chains drawn from one sample of a study of cytomegalovirus exposure and HLA in healthy donors. TCRdb's table, derived via immunoSEQ multiplex PCR, lists solely in-frame clones and lacks some. The sample shows some 190,000 clones, roughly 88% of them seen only once. The sequencing sample was made of PBMCs. These receptors originate from a boy aged 2 to 10 in good health and CMV-seronegative. Each CDR3 is given with its conserved first and last residue. D genes are given only for firm matches. Size values are once, few and many counts, or a class for expanded clones, and some rows have none.

D gene: -; V gene: TRBV5-1; clone size: -; J gene: TRBJ1-1; CDR3 DNA: TGCGCCAGCAGCTTTACGGGGGGGCCGAGCACTGAAGCTTTCTTT; CDR3 protein: CASSFTGGPSTEAFF
D gene: TRBD1; V gene: TRBV6-1; clone size: -; J gene: TRBJ1-1; CDR3 DNA: TGTGCCAGCAGAGTCAAGGGGGCGAACACTGAAGCTTTCTTT; CDR3 protein: CASRVKGANTEAFF
D gene: TRBD1; V gene: TRBV5-1; clone size: -; J gene: TRBJ2-2; CDR3 DNA: TGCGCCAGCAGCCCAGGACCGGGACAGGCTAACACCGGGGAGCTGTTTTTT; CDR3 protein: CASSPGPGQANTGELFF
D gene: TRBD2; V gene: TRBV6-4; clone size: -; J gene: TRBJ2-1; CDR3 DNA: TGTGCCAGCAGTCTTCGACTAGCGGGCCCCAATGAGCAGTTCTTC; CDR3 protein: CASSLRLAGPNEQFF
D gene: -; V gene: TRBV10-2; clone size: -; J gene: TRBJ1-5; CDR3 DNA: TGCGCCAGCAGTGAGGTAGGAGGCAATCAGCCCCAGCATTTT; CDR3 protein: CASSEVGGNQPQHF
D gene: TRBD2; V gene: TRBV7-8; clone size: -; J gene: TRBJ2-7; CDR3 DNA: TGTGCCAGCAGCTTAGGAGAGCTAGCGGGAAGCTACGAGCAGTACTTC; CDR3 protein: CASSLGELAGSYEQYF
D gene: -; V gene: TRBV5-6; clone size: -; J gene: TRBJ2-5; CDR3 DNA: TGTGCCAGCAGCCTCGACAGTATCCAAGAGACCCAGTACTTC; CDR3 protein: CASSLDSIQETQYF
D gene: -; V gene: TRBV12-5; clone size: -; J gene: TRBJ1-4; CDR3 DNA: TGTGCTAGTGGCGGGTCGGGAAAACTGTTTTTT; CDR3 protein: CASGGSGKLFF
D gene: TRBD1; V gene: TRBV7-2; clone size: -; J gene: TRBJ1-2; CDR3 DNA: TGTGCCAGCAGCCCCCTTGGACAGGGGGCAGGTGGCTACACCTTC; CDR3 protein: CASSPLGQGAGGYTF
D gene: TRBD1; V gene: TRBV30; clone size: -; J gene: TRBJ1-6; CDR3 DNA: TGTGCCTGGAGTGGGGGGACAGGGAAGGTTACGAATAATTCACCCCTCCACTTT; CDR3 protein: CAWSGGTGKVTNNSPLHF
D gene: TRBD1; V gene: TRBV27; clone size: -; J gene: TRBJ1-5; CDR3 DNA: TGTGCCAGCAGTGGGACAGTCAATCAGCCCCAGCATTTT; CDR3 protein: CASSGTVNQPQHF
D gene: -; V gene: TRBV7-8; clone size: -; J gene: TRBJ2-7; CDR3 DNA: TGTGCCAGCAGCTTACTCACTAGCAGGAATTACGAGCAGTACTTC; CDR3 protein: CASSLLTSRNYEQYF
D gene: TRBD1; V gene: TRBV10-3; clone size: -; J gene: TRBJ1-3; CDR3 DNA: TGTGCCATCAGTGAGCCAGGGACAGTAGATGGAAACACCATATATTTT; CDR3 protein: CAISEPGTVDGNTIYF
D gene: -; V gene: TRBV6-6; clone size: -; J gene: TRBJ2-7; CDR3 DNA: TGTGCCAGCAGATCCGGGGGCTCCTACGAGCAGTACTTC; CDR3 protein: CASRSGGSYEQYF
D gene: TRBD1; V gene: TRBV15; clone size: -; J gene: TRBJ1-1; CDR3 DNA: TGTGCCACCAGCGGAACACAGGGGACCACTGAAGCTTTCTTT; CDR3 protein: CATSGTQGTTEAFF
D gene: TRBD1; V gene: TRBV5-4; clone size: -; J gene: TRBJ1-2; CDR3 DNA: TGTGCCAGCAGCTTGGGGACAGGGAACTATGGCTACACCTTC; CDR3 protein: CASSLGTGNYGYTF
D gene: -; V gene: TRBV6-6; clone size: -; J gene: TRBJ2-7; CDR3 DNA: TGTGCCAGCAGTCCTCTCTACGAGCAGTACTTC; CDR3 protein: CASSPLYEQYF
D gene: TRBD1; V gene: TRBV19; clone size: few; J gene: TRBJ1-2; CDR3 DNA: TGTGCCAGTAGTATCGGACAGGCCTTATATGGCTACACCTTC; CDR3 protein: CASSIGQALYGYTF
D gene: -; V gene: TRBV5-6; clone size: -; J gene: TRBJ2-5; CDR3 DNA: TGTGCCAGCAGGCCAGCGGCACCTCGGGAGACCCAGTACTTC; CDR3 protein: CASRPAAPRETQYF
D gene: -; V gene: TRBV4-2; clone size: few; J gene: TRBJ2-1; CDR3 DNA: TGTGCCAGCGGGGGCAACAGCGGGACCCGCTCCTACAATGAGCAGTTCTTC; CDR3 protein: CASGGNSGTRSYNEQFF
D gene: TRBD2; V gene: TRBV9; clone size: once; J gene: TRBJ2-2; CDR3 DNA: TGTGCCAGCAGCGGGGAACGACTAGCGGGGGGGCCCGGGGAGCTGTTTTTT; CDR3 protein: CASSGERLAGGPGELFF
D gene: -; V gene: TRBV13; clone size: -; J gene: TRBJ2-1; CDR3 DNA: TGTGCCAGCAGCTTAGGCCCTTCAGGCAACAATGAGCAGTTCTTC; CDR3 protein: CASSLGPSGNNEQFF
D gene: -; V gene: TRBV19; clone size: -; J gene: TRBJ1-1; CDR3 DNA: TGTGCCAGTAGTATGGGGCCTGAAGCTTTCTTT; CDR3 protein: CASSMGPEAFF
D gene: -; V gene: TRBV23-1; clone size: -; J gene: TRBJ2-2; CDR3 DNA: TGCGCCAGCAGTCAATGGGAGGGGGCGAACACCGGGGAGCTGTTTTTT; CDR3 protein: CASSQWEGANTGELFF
D gene: -; V gene: TRBV11-2; clone size: -; J gene: TRBJ2-6; CDR3 DNA: TGTGCCAGCAGCACCAGGGGTGGTGGGGCCAACGTCCTGACTTTC; CDR3 protein: CASSTRGGGANVLTF
D gene: TRBD2; V gene: TRBV19; clone size: once; J gene: TRBJ2-5; CDR3 DNA: TGTGCCAGTAGTATTCTAGCGGGGGGGCCGGTAGAGACCCAGTACTTC; CDR3 protein: CASSILAGGPVETQYF
D gene: TRBD2; V gene: TRBV30; clone size: -; J gene: TRBJ2-1; CDR3 DNA: TGTGCCTGGAGTGTATTGGGGGGGACCAATGAGCAGTTCTTC; CDR3 protein: CAWSVLGGTNEQFF
D gene: TRBD1; V gene: TRBV4-1; clone size: once; J gene: TRBJ1-5; CDR3 DNA: TGCGCCAGCAGCCCAACACCCCTACAGACAGGGGTTTATCAGCCCCAGCATTTT; CDR3 protein: CASSPTPLQTGVYQPQHF
D gene: TRBD2; V gene: TRBV4-1; clone size: -; J gene: TRBJ2-1; CDR3 DNA: TGCGCCAGCAGCCATGGAGCGGGGGCCCTCTATGAGCAGTTCTTC; CDR3 protein: CASSHGAGALYEQFF
D gene: -; V gene: TRBV7-6; clone size: few; J gene: TRBJ2-1; CDR3 DNA: TGTGCCAGCAGCTTAGCGTCGGGGGGCGCACCCGGCTCCTACAATGAGCAGTTCTTC; CDR3 protein: CASSLASGGAPGSYNEQFF
D gene: -; V gene: TRBV6-1; clone size: few; J gene: TRBJ2-2; CDR3 DNA: TGTGCCAGCAGTAACACCGACACCGGGGAGCTGTTTTTT; CDR3 protein: CASSNTDTGELFF
D gene: TRBD2; V gene: TRBV12-5; clone size: -; J gene: TRBJ2-2; CDR3 DNA: TGTGCTAGTGGTTTGGAGCGGGGGGGGACCGGGGAGCTGTTTTTT; CDR3 protein: CASGLERGGTGELFF
D gene: TRBD1; V gene: TRBV11-3; clone size: -; J gene: TRBJ2-1; CDR3 DNA: TGTGCCAGCTCAAGGACAGGGTCCTACAATGAGCAGTTCTTC; CDR3 protein: CASSRTGSYNEQFF
D gene: TRBD2; V gene: TRBV25-1; clone size: few; J gene: TRBJ2-1; CDR3 DNA: TGTGCCAGCAGTGACCCTAGCGGGAGAATCTCCTACAATGAGCAGTTCTTC; CDR3 protein: CASSDPSGRISYNEQFF
D gene: -; V gene: TRBV7-2; clone size: -; J gene: TRBJ2-3; CDR3 DNA: TGTGCCAGCAGCACACAGCTAGAAGCGGTTCCCAGATACGATACGCAGTATTTT; CDR3 protein: CASSTQLEAVPRYDTQYF
D gene: TRBD2; V gene: TRBV5-4; clone size: -; J gene: TRBJ2-5; CDR3 DNA: TGTGCCAGCAGCCCTGGGGTTAGCGGGGGCGACGGTTCAGAGACCCAGTACTTC; CDR3 protein: CASSPGVSGGDGSETQYF
D gene: TRBD2; V gene: TRBV4-3; clone size: once; J gene: TRBJ2-2; CDR3 DNA: TGCGCCAGCAGCCAAGAGTGGTACCTAGCGGGAGAAGGGGCGAACACCGGGGAGCTGTTTTTT; CDR3 protein: CASSQEWYLAGEGANTGELFF